This T cell receptor (beta chain) was retrieved from a study of T cell responses to AZD1222 COVID-19 vaccine. Overall study context: Second-dose timings of about 4 or about 12 weeks were pooled.

Generated by immunoSEQ multiplex PCR, the TCRdb table keeps only in-frame clones and is missing some. This table has more than 85,000 clones, 86% appearing once. Germline V lookup: CDR1 SGHRS, CDR2 YFSETQ. The length of the CDR3 is 15 residues. Trimming removed 0 bases from V and 3 bases from J, with 10 bases in between. A note on this clone: Additional DNA sequences in this sample encode the identical CDR3.

This rearrangement joins TRBV5-1 to TRBJ2-1, with D hard to call. The specimen comprised peripheral blood, sampled on day 0 of AZD1222 vaccination. The TCR was taken from an adult in good health. CDR3 amino acids: CASSLEGGNYNEQFF. CDR3 nucleotides: TGCGCCAGCAGCTTGGAGGGCGGAAACTACAATGAGCAGTTCTTC. Filled out from reference TRBV5-1 and TRBJ2-1, the complete variable domain reads KAGVTQTPRYLIKTRGQQVTLSCSPISGHRSVSWYQQTPGQGLQFLFEYFSETQRNKGNFPGRFSGRQFSNSRSEMNVSTLELGDSALYLCASSLEGGNYNEQFFGPGTRLTVL.